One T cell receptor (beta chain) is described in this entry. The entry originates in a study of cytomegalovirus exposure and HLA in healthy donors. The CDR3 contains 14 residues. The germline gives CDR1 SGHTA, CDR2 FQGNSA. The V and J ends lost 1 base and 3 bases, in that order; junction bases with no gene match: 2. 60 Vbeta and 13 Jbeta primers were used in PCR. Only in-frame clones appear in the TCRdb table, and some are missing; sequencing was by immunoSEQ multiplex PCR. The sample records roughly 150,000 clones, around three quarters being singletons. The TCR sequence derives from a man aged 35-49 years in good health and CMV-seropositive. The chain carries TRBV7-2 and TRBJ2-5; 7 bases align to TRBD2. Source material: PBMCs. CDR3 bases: TGTGCCAGCAGCTTAGGGCTAGCGGAAGAGACCCAGTACTTC. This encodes CASSLGLAEETQYF.